What follows is one TCR beta chain and its context. With V trimmed by 6 bases and J by 4 bases, 7 bases remained unmatched. The CDR3 covers 15 residues. This record belongs to a study of CD8 T cells in Susac syndrome. After extraction with the RNeasy kit, about 0.45 to 1 ug of the RNA was reverse transcribed using random hexamers. Via MiXCR, TCRdb re-called the immunoSEQ multiplex PCR reads, giving one row per CDR3 protein. The sample contains 200,000 or so distinct CDR3 sequences, nearly 95% of which appear only once. The V and J genes are TRBV12-3 or TRBV12-4 and TRBJ1-4, with 8 nucleotides matching TRBD1. The sequence derives from a human donor with multiple sclerosis. Specimen: CD4+ T cells from PBMCs. CDR3 bases: TGTGCCAGCAGCTTATGGACAGGGATTAATGAAAAACTGTTTTTT. Encoded protein: CASSLWTGINEKLFF.